These 10 T cell receptor beta chains originate from one sample sequenced in a study of molecular identifiers for immune sequencing clone quantification. TCRdb fed the PCR reads into MiXCR, producing one record per CDR3 protein. Of about 97,000 distinct CDR3 sequences listed, 35% are singletons. Sequenced sample: naive CD8+ T cells from blood, with Jurkat cell RNA spiked in. Subset meaning: FACS-sorted CD8+CD4-CCR7+CD45RA+ naive T cells. Receptors originate from a human donor in good health. Some libraries in this study had Jurkat cell RNA spiked in.

This rearrangement joins TRBV12-3 or TRBV12-4 to TRBJ2-3; TRBD2 agrees at 7 bases. The CDR3 runs 18 residues. Trimming took 4 bases from V and 2 from J; bases not matched to a gene: 15. CDR3 in amino acids: CASSSGLEWGTTTDTQYF. Here the CDR3 DNA reads TGTGCCAGCAGTTCTGGACTAGAATGGGGGACTACCACAGATACGCAGTATTTT.

This clonotype was recorded a few times. The V gene is TRBV4-2, the J gene TRBJ2-7; D is undetermined. The ends were cut back, 0 bases at V and 2 bases at J, with 11 bases in the middle. The CDR3 sequence is 15 residues long. CDR1 is LGHNA, CDR2 YNFKEQ, per germline. CDR3 sequence (DNA): TGTGCCAGCAGCCAAGATCGAGGCGGTGCCTACGAGCAGTACTTC. This gives the protein CASSQDRGGAYEQYF.

This clonotype has more than one count but fewer than ten. The V gene is TRBV7-6, the J gene TRBJ1-4; D gene uncertain. Germline V gene lookup returns CDR1 SGHVS and CDR2 FNYEAQ. Trimming stripped 8 bases from V and 1 base from J, with 11 bases between. The CDR3 length is 14 residues. The CDR3 loop is CASRKDLTNEKLFF. The CDR3 nucleotides read TGTGCCAGCCGCAAGGACCTAACTAATGAAAAACTGTTTTTT. The whole variable domain, remainder taken from reference TRBV7-6 and TRBJ1-4, is GAGVSQSPRYKVTKRGQDVALRCDPISGHVSLYWYRQALGQGPEFLTYFNYEAQQDKSGLPNDRFSAERPEGSISTLTIQRTEQRDSAMYRCASRKDLTNEKLFFGSGTQLSVL.

The chain joins TRBV27 to TRBJ1-4; 7 bases align to TRBD1. V was pared by 6 bases and J by 5 bases, with 9 bases of the junction left unmatched. The CDR3 runs to 15 residues. Per germline, CDR1 MNHEY and CDR2 SMNVEV (reference sequence). In DNA, the CDR3 is TGTGCCAGCAGAAAGGGACAGACACTGAATGAAAAACTGTTTTTT. Its protein product is CASRKGQTLNEKLFF. Supplemented by reference TRBV27 and TRBJ1-4, the full variable domain reads EAQVTQNPRYLITVTGKKLTVTCSQNMNHEYMSWYRQDPGLGLRQIYYSMNVEVTDKGDVPEGYKVSRKEKRNFPLILESPSPNQTSLYFCASRKGQTLNEKLFFGSGTQLSVL.

This chain connects TRBV28 to TRBJ2-2, with 13 bases identical to TRBD2. The V gene end was trimmed by 6 bases and the J gene end by 2 bases; junction bases not matched to a gene: 6. The germline V gene has CDR1 MDHEN and CDR2 SYDVKM. The CDR3 has 17 residues. The CDR3 DNA is TGTGCCAGCAGAGGACTAGCGGGAGCTACTAACACCGGGGAGCTGTTTTTT. This codes for CASRGLAGATNTGELFF. Full variable domain (remainder filled in from reference TRBV28 and TRBJ2-2): DVKVTQSSRYLVKRTGEKVFLECVQDMDHENMFWYRQDPGLGLRLIYFSYDVKMKEKGDIPEGYSVSREKKERFSLILESASTNQTSMYLCASRGLAGATNTGELFFGEGSRLTVL.

This clonotype was observed a single time. The conserved phenylalanine or tryptophan is not found at the CDR3 terminus, so this likely reflects a read error. The DNA is omitted, as the CDR3 cannot be located on it reliably, and the CDR3 follows TCRdb's listing. The J gene is TRBJ1-5, the V gene TRBV15. CDR1 and CDR2 from the germline V gene are LNHNV and YYDKDF (reference sequence). The CDR3 region is 18 residues in length, termini included. Here the CDR3 reads CATSRGPGLVYKNQPHHN.

The J gene is TRBJ2-7, the V gene TRBV6-5, with 10 positions matching TRBD2. V was clipped by 6 bases and J by 4 bases; unmatched bases: 12. CDR1 and CDR2 (germline): MNHEY, SVGAGI. This CDR3 is 16 amino acids long. CDR3 sequence (DNA): TGTGCCAGCAGGTACGGGTCTAGCGGGAGTTGGTACGAGCAGTACTTC. It translates to CASRYGSSGSWYEQYF.

This chain connects TRBV20-1 to TRBJ2-2; D is possibly TRBD1 (6 bases). Germline V gene sequence: CDR1 DFQATT, CDR2 SNEGSKA (reference sequence). V lost 3 bases and J lost 5, with 19 bases in between. This CDR3 has 16 amino acids. CDR3 loop: CSARDIVNRVTGELFF. The CDR3 DNA sequence: TGCAGTGCTAGGGACATCGTTAACAGGGTTACCGGGGAGCTGTTTTTT.

Remarks on this clonotype: A read error may account for a junction end that differs from germline. The chain employs TRBV27 and TRBJ2-5; possibly TRBD2 for D (5 bases). Per the germline V gene, CDR1 is MNHEY and CDR2 is SMNVEV (reference sequence). The CDR3 is made up of 15 amino acids. CDR3 nucleotides: TGTACCAGCAGCACTCTTTGGGAGCTCGGGGAGACCCAGTACTTC. Translating it yields CTSSTLWELGETQYF.

The chain uses TRBV19 and TRBJ2-3; TRBD2 aligns across 8 bases. Germline trimming cut 8 bases from V and 6 bases from J; bases unmatched to any gene: 7. CDR3 length: 13 amino acids. Germline V lookup: CDR1 LNHDA, CDR2 SQIVND (reference sequence). The CDR3 DNA is TGTGCCAGTGCCCTACTAGCGGATGATACGCAGTATTTT. Protein sequence: CASALLADDTQYF. The entire variable domain, with the rest obtained from reference TRBV19 and TRBJ2-3, is as follows: DGGITQSPKYLFRKEGQNVTLSCEQNLNHDAMYWYRQDPGQGLRLIYYSQIVNDFQKGDIAEGYSVSREKKESFPLTVTSAQKNPTAFYLCASALLADDTQYFGPGTRLTVL.